This is a list of T cell receptor beta chains from one sample in a study of blood T cell repertoires in COVID-19. TCRdb's copy holds only in-frame clones and misses some; the assay was immunoSEQ multiplex PCR. The sample includes 250,000 or so clones, 70% to 90% seen only once; the top ten take roughly 1.6%. Sequencing used PBMCs or T cells enriched from blood (not recorded which). The receptors come from a woman aged 50 to 65 who had recovered from COVID-19. The CDR3 runs from the conserved cysteine through the conserved F or W. Fields, in order: clone size, V gene, D gene, J gene, CDR3 DNA, CDR3 protein. A D gene is named only where the DNA matches it firmly. Clone size is not always given. Where it is, it says once, few, many or a class for expanded clones.

size: few; V: TRBV2; D: TRBD1; J: TRBJ1-2; DNA: TGTGCCAGCAGTGCGTTGGGACAGGGTGGCTACACCTTC; CDR3: CASSALGQGGYTF
size: NA; V: TRBV19; D: NA; J: TRBJ2-4; DNA: TGTGCCAGTAGTATAGGCACTAGTTCCAATACTGTGGGCATTCAGTACTTC; CDR3: CASSIGTSSNTVGIQYF
size: NA; V: TRBV5-4; D: TRBD2; J: TRBJ2-3; DNA: TGTGCCAGCAGCCTACTAGCGGGAAGGTCAGATACGCAGTATTTT; CDR3: CASSLLAGRSDTQYF
size: NA; V: TRBV28; D: TRBD1; J: TRBJ2-2; DNA: TGTGCCAGCAGGGGGACAGGGCACGCCGGGGAGCTGTTTTTT; CDR3: CASRGTGHAGELFF
size: NA; V: TRBV10-3; D: TRBD1; J: TRBJ1-5; DNA: TGTGCCGGGGGGACAGGTCTCAATCAGCCCCAGCATTTT; CDR3: CAGGTGLNQPQHF
size: NA; V: TRBV19; D: NA; J: TRBJ1-1; DNA: TGTGCCAGTAGTGAAAAGAACTTTTTAACGAACACTGAAGCTTTCTTT; CDR3: CASSEKNFLTNTEAFF
size: NA; V: TRBV28; D: TRBD1; J: TRBJ2-7; DNA: TGTGCCAGCAAAATGACAGGGGTTACCTACGAGCAGTACTTC; CDR3: CASKMTGVTYEQYF
size: NA; V: TRBV28; D: TRBD1; J: TRBJ1-1; DNA: TGTGCCAGCAGTTTCCCCGGGACAGGGGTGTTTGCTTTCTTT; CDR3: CASSFPGTGVFAFF
size: once; V: TRBV5-1; D: NA; J: TRBJ2-7; DNA: TGCGCCAGCAGCATACAGGGTGCATCCTCCTACGAGCAGTACTTC; CDR3: CASSIQGASSYEQYF
size: NA; V: TRBV30; D: NA; J: TRBJ1-2; DNA: TGTGCCTGGAGTGTACTAGTTAGAGGGGGCTACACCTTC; CDR3: CAWSVLVRGGYTF
size: few; V: TRBV7-9; D: NA; J: TRBJ2-7; DNA: TGTGCCAGCGGGGACTCTAGCTCCTACGAGCAGTACTTC; CDR3: CASGDSSSYEQYF
size: NA; V: TRBV18; D: NA; J: TRBJ2-7; DNA: TGTGCCAGCTCACTACAGGGAGGGGGTGACTACGAGCAGTACTTC; CDR3: CASSLQGGGDYEQYF
size: NA; V: TRBV10-3; D: TRBD2; J: TRBJ2-3; DNA: TGTGCCATCAGTGACGCCTTCGGAGCGGGAGGACTCTCAGATACGCAGTATTTT; CDR3: CAISDAFGAGGLSDTQYF
size: NA; V: TRBV2; D: NA; J: TRBJ1-6; DNA: TGTGCCAGCAGGGAGGGGTTGAATTCACCCCTCCACTTT; CDR3: CASREGLNSPLHF
size: NA; V: TRBV7-9; D: NA; J: TRBJ1-2; DNA: TGTGCCAGCAGCTTTAGGGGGATTGACTATGGCTACACCTTC; CDR3: CASSFRGIDYGYTF
size: NA; V: TRBV6-2/TRBV6-3; D: TRBD2; J: TRBJ2-7; DNA: TGTGCCAGCAGTTACTCGGGTTTCCCTAGCGGAAACTACGAGCAGTACTTC; CDR3: CASSYSGFPSGNYEQYF
size: NA; V: TRBV10-1; D: TRBD1; J: TRBJ1-1; DNA: TGCGCCAGCAGGCCGGGACAGGGACGGACTGAAGCTTTCTTT; CDR3: CASRPGQGRTEAFF
size: NA; V: TRBV4-1; D: TRBD2; J: TRBJ2-7; DNA: TGCGCCAGCAGCCAGGACTCGACTAGCGGGACATACGAGCAGTACTTC; CDR3: CASSQDSTSGTYEQYF
size: NA; V: TRBV24-1; D: TRBD2; J: TRBJ2-3; DNA: TGTGCCAGCACACCACCGGGACTAGCGGGAGGCTTCACAGATACGCAGTATTTT; CDR3: CASTPPGLAGGFTDTQYF
size: NA; V: TRBV4-1; D: NA; J: TRBJ2-1; DNA: TGCGCCAGCAGCCTAACGAACCGCGACAGAGTTTACAATGAGCAGTTCTTC; CDR3: CASSLTNRDRVYNEQFF
size: NA; V: TRBV5-1; D: TRBD1; J: TRBJ2-7; DNA: TGCGCCAGCAGCTTGGGGACAGGAGATCCACGAGAGCAGTACTTC; CDR3: CASSLGTGDPREQYF
size: NA; V: TRBV10-2; D: TRBD2; J: TRBJ2-1; DNA: TGCGCCAGCAGTGTAGAACTAGCGGGATTGGGAGAGCAGTTCTTC; CDR3: CASSVELAGLGEQFF
size: NA; V: TRBV7-9; D: NA; J: TRBJ2-1; DNA: TGTGCCAGCAGCTTAGACGGGAAGGATGAGCAGTTCTTC; CDR3: CASSLDGKDEQFF
size: NA; V: TRBV11-1; D: NA; J: TRBJ1-1; DNA: TGTGCCAGCAGCTTATATAGGAGCCTTGGACAGCATGAAGCTTTCTTT; CDR3: CASSLYRSLGQHEAFF
size: NA; V: TRBV7-2; D: TRBD2; J: TRBJ2-5; DNA: TGTGCCAGCAAGGGACTAGCGGGTTCGACCCAGTACTTC; CDR3: CASKGLAGSTQYF
size: NA; V: TRBV5-6; D: NA; J: TRBJ2-7; DNA: TGTGCCAGCAGCTTGGTTTCAGGCAGCTCCTACGAGCAGTACTTC; CDR3: CASSLVSGSSYEQYF
size: once; V: TRBV10-3; D: NA; J: TRBJ1-2; DNA: TGTGCCATGGGAGAGACATCTAACTATGGCTACACCTTC; CDR3: CAMGETSNYGYTF
size: NA; V: TRBV30; D: TRBD2; J: TRBJ2-5; DNA: TGTGCCTGGAGTGTGTTCCTGACTAGCGGGAGCGGTGAGACCCAGTACTTC; CDR3: CAWSVFLTSGSGETQYF
size: NA; V: TRBV11-2; D: NA; J: TRBJ1-2; DNA: TGTGCCAGCAGCTTAGACAGGGGAAGTTTCTATGGCTACACCTTC; CDR3: CASSLDRGSFYGYTF
size: NA; V: TRBV3-1/TRBV3-2; D: TRBD2; J: TRBJ2-1; DNA: TGTGCCAGCAGCCAGTACCGGGACTACATCTATGAGCAGTTCTTC; CDR3: CASSQYRDYIYEQFF
size: NA; V: TRBV7-2; D: NA; J: TRBJ2-1; DNA: TGTGCCAGCAGCGTACGGGACAATCGCTACAATGAGCAGTTCTTC; CDR3: CASSVRDNRYNEQFF
size: NA; V: TRBV5-1; D: NA; J: TRBJ1-2; DNA: TGCGCCAGCAGCCTGCTCTCATCGAGAGGTTCCTATGGCTACACCTTC; CDR3: CASSLLSSRGSYGYTF
size: NA; V: TRBV18; D: TRBD1; J: TRBJ2-5; DNA: TGTGCCAGCTCACCCGGACAGGGTGGTGGCCAAGAGACCCAGTACTTC; CDR3: CASSPGQGGGQETQYF
size: NA; V: TRBV5-4; D: NA; J: TRBJ2-3; DNA: TGTGCCAGCAGCTTGCAGGGGAGTTTAACAGATACGCAGTATTTT; CDR3: CASSLQGSLTDTQYF
size: few; V: TRBV12-3/TRBV12-4; D: NA; J: TRBJ1-1; DNA: TGTGCCAGCAGTACATCGAACACTGAAGCTTTCTTT; CDR3: CASSTSNTEAFF
size: NA; V: TRBV7-9; D: NA; J: TRBJ2-5; DNA: TGTGCCAGCAGCCCCCCGCAAGGACTGGGAGAGACCCAGTACTTC; CDR3: CASSPPQGLGETQYF
size: NA; V: TRBV28; D: NA; J: TRBJ1-5; DNA: TGTGCCAGCAGAATACCCCCCCGACGGGTCTGGTCGCAGCCCCAGCATTTT; CDR3: CASRIPPRRVWSQPQHF
size: few; V: TRBV11-3; D: NA; J: TRBJ2-1; DNA: TGTGCCAGCAGCTCGGGGTCCGGCAATGAGCAGTTCTTC; CDR3: CASSSGSGNEQFF
size: NA; V: TRBV5-4; D: NA; J: TRBJ2-3; DNA: TGTGCCAGCAGCTTAGGGGCGGACACAGATACGCAGTATTTT; CDR3: CASSLGADTDTQYF
size: NA; V: TRBV2; D: NA; J: TRBJ2-7; DNA: TGTGCCAGCAGTGGCCGGCCGTCCCGGGGCGAGCAGTACTTC; CDR3: CASSGRPSRGEQYF
size: NA; V: TRBV4-2; D: NA; J: TRBJ2-2; DNA: TGTGCCAGCAGCCAAGAGCGGGACTCGACCGGGGAGCTGTTTTTT; CDR3: CASSQERDSTGELFF
size: NA; V: TRBV28; D: NA; J: TRBJ1-3; DNA: TGTGCCAGCAGTTTGTCACAGGGTACGGCCTCTGGAAACACCATATATTTT; CDR3: CASSLSQGTASGNTIYF
size: NA; V: TRBV10-3; D: TRBD1; J: TRBJ1-1; DNA: TGTGCCATCAGTGACCGACAGGGCGCTGAAGCTTTCTTT; CDR3: CAISDRQGAEAFF
size: NA; V: TRBV19; D: NA; J: TRBJ1-6; DNA: TGTGCCAGTAGCTGGCGTCAGGGTTCTTCACCCCTCCACTTT; CDR3: CASSWRQGSSPLHF
size: NA; V: TRBV3-1/TRBV3-2; D: NA; J: TRBJ2-1; DNA: TGTGCCAGCAGCCATGGTAGCACTGAGCAGTTCTTC; CDR3: CASSHGSTEQFF
size: NA; V: TRBV2; D: NA; J: TRBJ1-1; DNA: TGTGCCAGCAGCGCGGAAATGAACACTGAAGCTTTCTTT; CDR3: CASSAEMNTEAFF
size: NA; V: TRBV29-1; D: NA; J: TRBJ2-1; DNA: TGCAGCGTTGATTCTGGCGGGATAGTCTACAATGAGCAGTTCTTC; CDR3: CSVDSGGIVYNEQFF
size: NA; V: TRBV10-2; D: NA; J: TRBJ2-7; DNA: TGCGCCAGCAGAGAAGACAGTTACGTTTACGAGCAGTACTTC; CDR3: CASREDSYVYEQYF
size: NA; V: TRBV5-1; D: NA; J: TRBJ1-5; DNA: TGCGCCAGCAGTTTCGGGACAAATAGCAATCAGCCCCAGCATTTT; CDR3: CASSFGTNSNQPQHF
size: NA; V: TRBV5-8; D: NA; J: TRBJ1-1; DNA: TGTGCCAGCAGGTCATTAGAGGGGGTGAACACTGAAGCTTTCTTT; CDR3: CASRSLEGVNTEAFF
size: NA; V: TRBV6-6; D: TRBD2; J: TRBJ2-5; DNA: TGTGCCAGCAGTTCATCGACTAGCGGAGAGACCCAGTACTTC; CDR3: CASSSSTSGETQYF
size: NA; V: TRBV5-4; D: NA; J: TRBJ1-2; DNA: TGTGCCAGCCGGGAGGGTTACGGTGGCTACACCTTC; CDR3: CASREGYGGYTF
size: NA; V: TRBV7-3; D: TRBD2; J: TRBJ2-4; DNA: TGTGCCAGCAGCTTATCGGGTCTAGCGGGAGGGAATCAGTACTTC; CDR3: CASSLSGLAGGNQYF
size: NA; V: TRBV2; D: TRBD1; J: TRBJ1-1; DNA: TGTGCCAGTAACAGGGGAAACACTGAAGCTTTCTTT; CDR3: CASNRGNTEAFF
size: NA; V: TRBV3-1/TRBV3-2; D: NA; J: TRBJ2-3; DNA: TGTGCCAGCAGCCAAATAACTAGCACAGATACGCAGTATTTT; CDR3: CASSQITSTDTQYF